The TCR beta chain described here comes from a study of regulatory T cells in long-lasting Graves disease. About this clonotype: Its target is unknown.

The sample's time point: newly diagnosed GD, antithyroid drugs for less than 3 months. Following extraction of RNA from PBMCs, that RNA was used to make the TCR library. Roughly 9.8 milliliters of peripheral blood went into EDTA tubes. General study points: New patients shared fewer public clonotypes (roughly 910) than persistent patients did (about 3,000). Persistent Graves' disease cases displayed lower TCR diversity than newly diagnosed ones.

Building the TCR beta libraries relied on iRepertoire HTBI primers, and CDR3 regions underwent Arm-PCR. TCRdb independently ran MiXCR on the multiplex PCR reads; one entry per CDR3 protein. The sample shows around 460,000 distinct CDR3 sequences, 13% to 15% of them seen only once. This sample also belongs to another study, concerning T cells in Graves' hyperthyroidism and ophthalmopathy. That study reports: TCR CDR3 underwent first-round RT-PCR with the HTBI primer set.

This material consisted of peripheral blood mononuclear cells (PBMCs), taken at new diagnosis, from a patient treated with antithyroid drugs. The sequence came from a woman between 45 and 60 years old with Graves disease.

The CDR3 protein is CASSPRDSYSYEQYF. The CDR3 coding sequence is TGTGCCAGCAGCCCGAGGGACTCCTACTCCTACGAGCAGTACTTC. The chain has TRBV16 and TRBJ2-7; maybe TRBD2 (6 bases). The V gene's germline CDR1 is KGHSY and CDR2 FQNENV. The ends were cut back, 4 bases at V and 0 bases at J, with 13 bases in the middle. This CDR3 region has 15 residues.